This record covers a single TCR beta chain. The CDR3 length is 15 residues. V shed 4 bases and J shed 1 base, with 14 bases lying between them. Per germline, CDR1 SGHRS and CDR2 YFSETQ. This record belongs to a study of blood T cell repertoires in COVID-19. Study summary: From the United States, Italy and Spain came samples of acute and convalescent COVID-19.

As originally analysed: Reference gene primer amplification gave estimated nucleated cell counts. Sequencing used immunoSEQ multiplex PCR; TCRdb keeps in-frame clones, though not all of them. V and J calls plus clone size are reproduced from that table; the DNA served to infer D and trimming. In the table there are a few hundred thousand clones, roughly 88% of which are singletons. The sequence came from a woman aged 45 to 65 with active or convalescent COVID-19. Specimen: peripheral blood. The V call is TRBV5-1, the J call TRBJ1-1; no firm D call. The CDR3 loop is CASSLHVVGNTEAFF. The CDR3 DNA sequence: TGCGCCAGCAGCCTGCATGTGGTCGGGAACACTGAAGCTTTCTTT.